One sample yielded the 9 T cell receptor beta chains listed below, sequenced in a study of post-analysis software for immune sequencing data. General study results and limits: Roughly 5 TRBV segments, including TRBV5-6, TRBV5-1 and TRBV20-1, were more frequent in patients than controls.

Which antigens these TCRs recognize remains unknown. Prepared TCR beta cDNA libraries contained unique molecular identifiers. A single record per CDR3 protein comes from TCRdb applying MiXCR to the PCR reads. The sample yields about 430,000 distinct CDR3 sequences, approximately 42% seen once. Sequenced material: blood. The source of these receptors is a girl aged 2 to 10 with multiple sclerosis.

CDR3 sequence reads: CASSFGTSGSTDTQYF. The CDR3 nucleotides read TGTGCCAGCAGTTTTGGGACTAGCGGGAGCACAGATACGCAGTATTTT. The J gene is TRBJ2-3, the V gene TRBV28, with 12 bases identical to TRBD2. The germline V gene has CDR1 MDHEN and CDR2 SYDVKM. Trimming took 3 bases from V and 0 from J; bases not matched to a gene: 1. This CDR3 is 16 amino acids long. The full variable domain, completed using reference TRBV28 and TRBJ2-3, is DVKVTQSSRYLVKRTGEKVFLECVQDMDHENMFWYRQDPGLGLRLIYFSYDVKMKEKGDIPEGYSVSREKKERFSLILESASTNQTSMYLCASSFGTSGSTDTQYFGPGTRLTVL.

In nucleotides, the CDR3 is TGCAGTGCTAGCAGAGACAGGGGCCGGATCTACGAGCAGTACTTC. Protein product: CSASRDRGRIYEQYF. The genes are TRBV20-1 and TRBJ2-7; 8 nucleotides align to TRBD1. After removal of 3 bases from V and 3 bases from J, the junction contained 10 bases not matched to a gene. The CDR3 is 15 residues long. Germline V gene sequence: CDR1 DFQATT, CDR2 SNEGSKA (reference sequence).

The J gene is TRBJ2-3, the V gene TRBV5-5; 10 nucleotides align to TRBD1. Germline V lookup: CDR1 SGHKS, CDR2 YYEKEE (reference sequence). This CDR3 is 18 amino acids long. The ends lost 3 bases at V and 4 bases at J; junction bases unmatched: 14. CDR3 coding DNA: TGTGCCAGCAGCTCTTATCGGCCGGGACAGGGGCACCCAGATACGCAGTATTTT. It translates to CASSSYRPGQGHPDTQYF.

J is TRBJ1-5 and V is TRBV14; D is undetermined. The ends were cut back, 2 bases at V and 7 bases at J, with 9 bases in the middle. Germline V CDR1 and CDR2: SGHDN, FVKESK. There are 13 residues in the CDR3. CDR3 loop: CASSQTPGQPQHF. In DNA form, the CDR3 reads TGTGCCAGCAGCCAAACACCGGGACAGCCCCAGCATTTT.

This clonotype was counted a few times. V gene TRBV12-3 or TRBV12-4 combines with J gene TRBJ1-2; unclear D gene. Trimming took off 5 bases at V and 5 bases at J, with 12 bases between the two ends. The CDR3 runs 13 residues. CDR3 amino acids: CASSVGPRYGYTF. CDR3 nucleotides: TGTGCCAGCAGTGTAGGACCGAGATATGGCTACACCTTC.

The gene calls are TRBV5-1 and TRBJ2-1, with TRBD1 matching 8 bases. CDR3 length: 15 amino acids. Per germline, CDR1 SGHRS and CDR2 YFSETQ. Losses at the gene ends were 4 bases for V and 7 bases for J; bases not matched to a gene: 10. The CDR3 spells CASSLGTGAGNEQFF. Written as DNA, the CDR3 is TGCGCCAGCAGCCTCGGGACAGGAGCCGGGAATGAGCAGTTCTTC.

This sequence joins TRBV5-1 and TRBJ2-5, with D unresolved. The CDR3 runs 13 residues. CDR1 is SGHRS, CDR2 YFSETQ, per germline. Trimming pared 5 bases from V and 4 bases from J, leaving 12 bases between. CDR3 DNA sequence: TGCGCCAGCAGTCTGGAGAAAGGAGAGACCCAGTACTTC. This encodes CASSLEKGETQYF.

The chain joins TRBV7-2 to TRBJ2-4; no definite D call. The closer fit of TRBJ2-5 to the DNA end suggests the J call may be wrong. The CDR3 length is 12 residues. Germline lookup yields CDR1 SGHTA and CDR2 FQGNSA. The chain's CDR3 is CASSVTGETQYF. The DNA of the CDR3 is TGTGCCAGCAGCGTTACGGGAGAGACCCAGTACTTC.

The CDR3 nucleotides read TGCGCCAGCAGCCAGCAACTCGGGCTAGCGGGCAACAATGAGCAGTTCTTC. Its translation is CASSQQLGLAGNNEQFF. This chain joins TRBV4-3 and TRBJ2-1; 8 nucleotides line up with TRBD2. V lost 3 bases and J lost 5; bases outside the gene matches: 12. This CDR3 contains 17 residues. Germline loops: CDR1 LGHNA, CDR2 YSLEER.